This passage covers 11 T cell receptor beta chains from one sample sequenced in a study of human T cells and chemical hapten exposure. One entry per CDR3 protein results from TCRdb running MiXCR on the RACE reads. Of more than 150,000 distinct CDR3 sequences in the sample, around 23% are singletons; the top ten hold under 2.5%. Sample time point: patch test 3, about 24 weeks after DPC sensitization. The treatment: therapeutic diphenylcyclopropenone sensitization with weekly scalp DPC. The sequencing here drew on whole blood, taken in connection with sensitization to the hapten diphenylcyclopropenone (DPC). These receptors all come from a woman in her forties with alopecia areata. Some clones in this sample may be carry-over from other donors' samples.

This clonotype has a count of ten or more. One end of the junction does not line up with germline, which may come from a read error. The chain couples TRBV5-1 to TRBJ2-7; D remains unclear. Germline V lookup: CDR1 SGHRS, CDR2 YFSETQ. The CDR3 has 12 residues. The CDR3: CASSPNSYEQYF. For the CDR3, the DNA is TGTGCCAGCAGTCCCAACTCCTACGAGCAGTACTTC. The complete variable domain, with remaining parts taken from reference TRBV5-1 and TRBJ2-7, reads KAGVTQTPRYLIKTRGQQVTLSCSPISGHRSVSWYQQTPGQGLQFLFEYFSETQRNKGNFPGRFSGRQFSNSRSEMNVSTLELGDSALYLCASSPNSYEQYFGPGTRLTVT.

The genes are TRBV12-3 or TRBV12-4 and TRBJ1-1; D uncertain. This CDR3 has 13 residues. V lost 3 bases and J 3 bases, leaving 8 bases between the germline ends. In nucleotides, the CDR3 is TGTGCCAGCAGTTTCCTTGGGGACACTGAAGCTTTCTTT. Its translation is CASSFLGDTEAFF.

This clonotype came up a few times. This chain connects TRBV10-3 to TRBJ1-3; the D is unclear. The V gene's germline CDR1 is ENHRY and CDR2 SYGVKD. The CDR3 is 15 amino acids. V was clipped by 5 bases and J by 0 bases, with 11 bases between them. The CDR3 nucleotides are TGTGCCATCAGTCCTACCCTTAGCTCTGGAAACACCATATATTTT. Protein: CAISPTLSSGNTIYF.

The V gene is TRBV27, the J gene TRBJ1-1, with D unresolved. There are 13 residues in the CDR3. Germline CDR1 MNHEY, CDR2 SMNVEV (reference sequence). V was clipped by 8 bases and J by 2 bases, with 12 bases between them. This CDR3 is CASRATVNTEAFF. CDR3 DNA sequence: TGTGCCAGCCGAGCAACGGTCAACACTGAAGCTTTCTTT.

Only a few counts were recorded for this clonotype. The chain links TRBV20-1 to TRBJ2-1; 7 positions match TRBD2. The germline V gene has CDR1 DFQATT and CDR2 SNEGSKA (reference sequence). The CDR3 loop spans 14 amino acids. The V segment lost 0 bases and the J segment 5 bases; nucleotides outside the gene matches: 4. CDR3 region: CSARDGRGNNEQFF. The CDR3 bases are TGCAGTGCTAGAGATGGGCGGGGGAACAATGAGCAGTTCTTC.

This rearrangement joins TRBV4-1 to TRBJ1-2; 8 bases map to TRBD1. The V gene's germline CDR1 is MGHRA and CDR2 YSYEKL. The CDR3 loop spans 15 amino acids. V lost 3 bases to trimming and J lost 5 bases; unmatched junction nucleotides: 8. As DNA, the CDR3 is TGCGCCAGCAGCCAGGTATCCGGGACAGGTTATGGCTACACCTTC. Translation: CASSQVSGTGYGYTF.

The chain has TRBV6-2 or TRBV6-3 and TRBJ2-1; 10 bases fit TRBD2. The CDR3 extends over 18 amino acids. Trimming took 0 bases from V and 4 from J; bases not matched to a gene: 9. Looked up from germline, CDR1 is MNHEY and CDR2 is SVGEGT. The CDR3 spells CASSYSSFRAGGYNEQFF. DNA of the CDR3: TGTGCCAGCAGTTACTCGAGTTTCCGAGCGGGAGGGTACAATGAGCAGTTCTTC.

In its sample, this clonotype was seen many times. This chain joins TRBV29-1 and TRBJ2-4; D possibly matches TRBD1 or TRBD2 (5 bases each). CDR3 length equals 13 residues. In germline, CDR1 is SQVTM, CDR2 ANQGSEA. The V gene lost 3 bases and the J gene lost 7 bases, with 13 bases spanning the gap. The CDR3 DNA sequence: TGCAGCGTTGACAGGGAGCCAGGGAACATTCAGTACTTC. As protein: CSVDREPGNIQYF.

The gene calls are TRBV29-1 and TRBJ1-1; unclear D gene. V lost 5 bases and J lost 5, with 6 bases in between. Germline V gene lookup returns CDR1 SQVTM and CDR2 ANQGSEA. This CDR3 has 10 residues. CDR3 DNA: TGCAGCGTTATAGGAACTGAAGCTTTCTTT. Amino acid sequence: CSVIGTEAFF.

In this sample, this clonotype turned up a few times. The gene calls are TRBV4-3 and TRBJ1-6, with D hard to call. This CDR3 is 15 amino acids long. The ends were cut back, 1 base at V and 8 bases at J, with 12 bases in the middle. In germline, CDR1 is LGHNA, CDR2 YSLEER. CDR3 region: CASSQVIRVDSPLHF. The CDR3 region has the DNA TGCGCCAGCAGCCAAGTCATACGGGTGGATTCACCCCTCCACTTT.

The rearrangement uses TRBV6-5 and TRBJ1-3, with D perhaps matching TRBD1 (5 bases). Trimming pared 6 bases from V and 9 bases from J, leaving 21 bases between. Looked up from germline, CDR1 is MNHEY and CDR2 is SVGAGI. The CDR3 spans 15 residues. The CDR3 is CASRTSGGTWSTIYF. The CDR3 DNA is TGTGCCAGCAGGACGTCAGGTGGGACTTGGAGCACCATATATTTT.